Below, 24 T cell receptor beta chains from the same sample are listed, as sequenced in a study of cytomegalovirus exposure and HLA in healthy donors. The PCR made use of 60 Vbeta and 13 Jbeta primers. The table came from immunoSEQ multiplex PCR; TCRdb's copy has only in-frame clones and leaves some out. Of some 150,000 clones listed, about three quarters are singletons. Sample: PBMCs. Receptor source: a man in his forties in good health and CMV-seropositive.

The chain has TRBV6-5 and TRBJ2-2, with a possible D match to TRBD1 (5 bases). Trimming left V 7 bases short and J 3 bases short, with 15 bases between. Per germline, CDR1 MNHEY and CDR2 SVGAGI. CDR3 length equals 15 residues. CDR3 protein: CASTPQGRYTGELFF. The DNA of the CDR3 is TGTGCCAGCACCCCGCAGGGCAGATACACCGGGGAGCTGTTTTTT.

V and J are TRBV10-3 and TRBJ2-3; TRBD2 aligns across 10 bases. V lost 4 bases, J lost 3 bases, and 7 bases stayed unmatched. The length of the CDR3 is 16 residues. The V gene's germline CDR1 is ENHRY and CDR2 SYGVKD. The CDR3 loop is CAISGASGSGTDTQYF. The CDR3 DNA sequence: TGTGCCATCAGTGGGGCTAGCGGGAGCGGAACAGATACGCAGTATTTT.

The chain couples TRBV30 to TRBJ2-3, with 10 nucleotides matching TRBD2. The CDR3 loop spans 16 amino acids. Germline CDR1 GTSNPN, CDR2 SVGIG (reference sequence). J lost 4 bases, V lost 1 base, and 8 bases had no gene match. CDR3 sequence reads: CAWSAAGLAGADTQYF. The CDR3 coding sequence is TGTGCCTGGAGTGCCGCCGGGCTAGCGGGAGCAGATACGCAGTATTTT.

The chain uses TRBV4-1 and TRBJ2-2; D is undetermined. Germline loops: CDR1 MGHRA, CDR2 YSYEKL. Trimming stripped 2 bases from V and 3 bases from J, with 10 bases between. There are 15 residues in the CDR3. Here the CDR3 reads CASSQNPADTGELFF. The CDR3 nucleotides read TGCGCCAGCAGCCAAAATCCGGCGGACACCGGGGAGCTGTTTTTT.

This clone has just one count. The rearrangement uses TRBV6-5 and TRBJ2-1, with 8 bases that match TRBD2. The CDR3 is made up of 15 amino acids. The V gene end was trimmed by 7 bases and the J gene end by 3 bases; junction bases not matched to a gene: 8. Germline CDR1 is MNHEY and CDR2 is SVGAGI. The CDR3 nucleotides read TGTGCCAGCAAATTAGCGGGGACAAACTACAATGAGCAGTTCTTC. It codes for CASKLAGTNYNEQFF.

The V call is TRBV27, the J call TRBJ2-7, with D perhaps TRBD1 (5 bases). CDR3 size: 16 residues. The germline V gene encodes CDR1 MNHEY and CDR2 SMNVEV (reference sequence). V was clipped by 2 bases and J by 3 bases, with 17 bases between them. The DNA for the CDR3 is TGTGCCAGCAGTTTAAGGGAACGACAGCCCGACTACGAGCAGTACTTC. Its translation: CASSLRERQPDYEQYF.

This clone was recorded a few times. V and J are TRBV7-9 and TRBJ2-3; 8 bases agree with TRBD2. Germline CDR1 SEHNR, CDR2 FQNEAQ (reference sequence). After removal of 6 bases from V and 1 base from J, the junction contained 6 bases not matched to a gene. CDR3 length equals 15 residues. This chain's CDR3 is CASRLAGRGTDTQYF. The CDR3 DNA follows: TGTGCCAGCAGGCTAGCGGGTCGAGGCACAGATACGCAGTATTTT.

CDR3 sequence (DNA): TGTGCCATCTCGGGAGAGCCTATGTACAATGAGCAGTTCTTC. Amino acids: CAISGEPMYNEQFF. The J gene is TRBJ2-1, the V gene TRBV6-1, with a tentative D call TRBD2 (6 bases). Looked up from germline, CDR1 is MNHNS and CDR2 is SASEGT. V was pared by 10 bases and J by 4 bases, with 17 bases between. The CDR3 length is 14 residues.

This clone was observed a handful of times. The rearrangement links TRBV2 to TRBJ2-7; possible D gene TRBD1, 6 bases. V was shortened by 5 bases and J by 3 bases, with 20 bases between the two germline ends. CDR3 length: 16 residues. Germline loops: CDR1 SNHLY, CDR2 FYNNEI. CDR3 sequence reads: CASSKGFGTTSYEQYF. The CDR3 nucleotides read TGTGCCAGCAGTAAGGGGTTCGGGACAACCAGCTACGAGCAGTACTTC.

The chain links TRBV6-5 to TRBJ2-1; the D is unclear. V lost 6 bases and J 12 bases, leaving 3 bases between the germline ends. Germline CDR1 and CDR2: MNHEY and SVGAGI. The CDR3 extends over 8 amino acids. CDR3 residues: CASSLQFF. The CDR3 coding sequence is TGTGCCAGCAGCCTGCAGTTCTTC.

CDR3 sequence: CASSYSLGQANEQFF. The CDR3 region has the DNA TGTGCCAGCAGTTACTCCCTAGGACAGGCAAATGAGCAGTTCTTC. The gene calls are TRBV6-5 and TRBJ2-1; 7 bases are a match to TRBD1. Germline CDR1 reads MNHEY; CDR2 reads SVGAGI. After removal of 0 bases from V and 7 bases from J, the junction contained 6 bases not matched to a gene. CDR3 length: 15 residues.

The CDR3 DNA reads TGTGCCAGCAGTTTGGTGACATCCGGCTCTGGGGCCAACGTCCTGACTTTC. As protein: CASSLVTSGSGANVLTF. The V and J genes are TRBV28 and TRBJ2-6; no clear D. The CDR3 is 17 amino acids. The V and J ends lost 3 bases and 0 bases respectively, with 12 bases between them. Germline CDR1 reads MDHEN; CDR2 reads SYDVKM.

This clone showed up just once. V is TRBV9 and J is TRBJ2-7; D is unresolved. The CDR3 is made up of 14 amino acids. Germline CDR1 reads SGDLS; CDR2 reads YYNGEE. Trimming removed 4 bases from V and 1 base from J, with 12 bases in between. CDR3 sequence reads: CASSPAEGSYEQYF. The CDR3 DNA is TGTGCCAGCAGCCCGGCGGAAGGATCCTACGAGCAGTACTTC.

The chain uses TRBV29-1 and TRBJ2-1, with 10 nucleotides matching TRBD2. The germline CDR1 and CDR2 sequences are SQVTM and ANQGSEA. The trim removed 4 bases at V and 4 bases at J, leaving 7 bases unmatched. The CDR3 spans 15 residues. The CDR3 sequence is CSVVSASGSYNEQFF. CDR3 sequence (DNA): TGCAGCGTTGTGAGTGCTAGCGGGAGTTACAATGAGCAGTTCTTC.

V is TRBV6-6 and J is TRBJ2-1, with 10 bases that match TRBD2. CDR1 and CDR2 from the germline V gene are MNHNY and SVGAGI (reference sequence). This CDR3 has 16 residues. Trimming removed 6 bases from V and 10 bases from J; junction bases left unmatched: 15. The CDR3 sequence: CASSLGGAGGSGEQFF. CDR3 in DNA: TGTGCCAGCAGCCTTGGGGGAGCGGGAGGGTCGGGGGAGCAGTTCTTC.

The V and J genes are TRBV28 and TRBJ2-7; 9 bases agree with TRBD1. Germline lookup yields CDR1 MDHEN and CDR2 SYDVKM. The CDR3 runs to 15 residues. Trimming at V came to 4 bases and at J to 0 bases, leaving 4 bases not matched to a gene. Here the CDR3 DNA reads TGTGCCAGCAGTTCCCAGGACAGGGGCTCCTACGAGCAGTACTTC. Translating gives CASSSQDRGSYEQYF.

The chain employs TRBV29-1 and TRBJ2-7, with a weak D call TRBD2 (5 bases). Trimming left V 4 bases short and J 7 bases short, with 17 bases between. CDR3 length: 13 amino acids. Germline CDR1 is SQVTM and CDR2 is ANQGSEA. The CDR3 bases are TGCAGCGTTGGAGGGCCCGCCGGGGAAGAGCAGTACTTC. It yields the protein CSVGGPAGEEQYF.

The chain has TRBV7-3 and TRBJ2-5; TRBD2 matches 8 bases. The trim removed 2 bases at V and 4 bases at J, leaving 3 bases unmatched. CDR1 is SGHTA and CDR2 is FQGTGA in the germline V gene. CDR3 length: 14 residues. CDR3 nucleotides: TGTGCCAGCAGCTTAGCGGGAGGAGGAGAGACCCAGTACTTC. It specifies CASSLAGGGETQYF.

The V gene is TRBV27, the J gene TRBJ1-5; 7 positions agree with TRBD1. The CDR3 consists of 18 residues. J gave up 0 bases and V 5 bases, and 13 bases lay outside the gene matches. Germline assignment: CDR1 MNHEY and CDR2 SMNVEV (reference sequence). Written as DNA, the CDR3 is TGTGCCAGCAGTCTCTCCGGGACAGCAATCACTAGCAATCAGCCCCAGCATTTT. It codes for CASSLSGTAITSNQPQHF.

The V and J genes are TRBV2 and TRBJ2-7, with 9 bases matching TRBD2. Germline loops: CDR1 SNHLY, CDR2 FYNNEI. The CDR3 consists of 14 residues. The J segment lost 0 bases and the V segment lost 6 bases, leaving 3 bases of the junction unmatched. CDR3 nucleotides: TGTGCCAGCAGCGGCGGGAGGGTCTCCTACGAGCAGTACTTC. Translated: CASSGGRVSYEQYF.

The chain joins TRBV28 to TRBJ2-2; 7 bases map to TRBD1. Trimming removed 3 bases from V and 5 bases from J; junction bases left unmatched: 0. This CDR3 is 13 amino acids long. Germline CDR1 reads MDHEN; CDR2 reads SYDVKM. CDR3 nucleotides: TGTGCCAGCAGTTTGACAGGGACCGGGGAGCTGTTTTTT. Amino acid sequence: CASSLTGTGELFF.

CDR3 nucleotide sequence: TGTGCCAGTAGACAGGGACGGTCGAACACTGAAGCTTTCTTT. Its protein is CASRQGRSNTEAFF. The chain joins TRBV19 to TRBJ1-1; TRBD1 might be the D (6 bases). Germline CDR1 is LNHDA and CDR2 is SQIVND (reference sequence). The CDR3 length is 14 residues. Trimming shortened V by 6 bases and J by 1 base, and 12 bases separated the two germline ends.

The chain combines TRBV19 with TRBJ2-1; 10 nucleotides match TRBD2. Trimming took 7 bases from V and 5 from J; bases not matched to a gene: 8. The V gene's germline CDR1 is LNHDA and CDR2 SQIVND (reference sequence). The CDR3 is 15 amino acids. In DNA form, the CDR3 reads TGTGCCAGTACCCCAAGCGGGAGGGGCAACAATGAGCAGTTCTTC. Its translation is CASTPSGRGNNEQFF. The variable domain in full, completed from reference TRBV19 and TRBJ2-1, reads DGGITQSPKYLFRKEGQNVTLSCEQNLNHDAMYWYRQDPGQGLRLIYYSQIVNDFQKGDIAEGYSVSREKKESFPLTVTSAQKNPTAFYLCASTPSGRGNNEQFFGPGTRLTVL.

CDR3 DNA: TGCAGCGTGGCTAGCGGGACGGAGGCTGCCGAGCAGTACTTC. The encoded protein is CSVASGTEAAEQYF. V gene TRBV29-1 combines with J gene TRBJ2-7; 9 bases are a match to TRBD2. CDR3 length equals 14 residues. Per germline, CDR1 SQVTM and CDR2 ANQGSEA. The V and J ends lost 6 bases and 6 bases, in that order; junction bases with no gene match: 12.